The rows below give T cell receptor beta chains drawn from one sample of a study of CD8+CD57+ T cells in acquired aplastic anemia. MiXCR, run by TCRdb on the reads, gives a single entry per CDR3 protein. This table has fewer than 200,000 distinct CDR3 sequences, around 48% appearing once. Sequencing was performed on sorted CD4+, CD8+, or CD8+CD57+ T cells (not recorded which) from PBMCs. The receptors were sampled from a human donor with aplastic anemia. The CDR3 runs from the conserved cysteine through the conserved F or W. D genes are given only for firm matches. Only part of the rows carry a size: once, few, many, or a class if the clone is expanded.

size	J	V	D	DNA	CDR3
many	TRBJ1-1	TRBV10-3	TRBD1	TGTGCCATCAGGGCACGGGACAGGGGCACTGAAGCTTTCTTT	CAIRARDRGTEAFF
many	TRBJ1-3	TRBV7-9	NA	TGTGCCAGCAGCTCCTCGCCGCGTAGGTTGGTTTTT	CASSSSPRRLVF
NA	TRBJ1-2	TRBV10-1	NA	TGCGCCAGCAGAACCGACTTAGTTAGGAGCTACACCTTC	CASRTDLVRSYTF
many	TRBJ2-2	TRBV5-1	TRBD2	TGCGCCAGCAGCCTTAGCGGGGGGGCGAACACCGGGGAGCTGTTTTTT	CASSLSGGANTGELFF
many	TRBJ2-3	TRBV9	NA	TGTGCCAGCAGCGGGACTCCTCTTGGGGTAGATACGCAGTATTTT	CASSGTPLGVDTQYF
NA	TRBJ1-2	TRBV7-6	NA	TGTGCCACCAGAGGGGAGAATCGTGGCTACACCTTC	CATRGENRGYTF
NA	TRBJ2-7	TRBV7-8	NA	TGTGCCAGCAGCTTAGTAAGCGCCTTGTACGAGCAGTACTTC	CASSLVSALYEQYF
many	TRBJ1-2	TRBV19	NA	TGTGCCAGTAGTTCTGGGGGCGCGAGTGGCTACACCTTC	CASSSGGASGYTF
many	TRBJ1-5	TRBV20-1	NA	TGCAGTGCTAGCGCAAATGCACGGCAGGGTCGACATAGCAATCAGCCCCAGCATTTT	CSASANARQGRHSNQPQHF
many	TRBJ2-7	TRBV5-1	NA	TGCGCCAGCAGCTTGGGGGCGTCTCGGCAACTGTACGAGCAGTACTTC	CASSLGASRQLYEQYF
many	TRBJ1-1	TRBV19	NA	TGTGCCAGTAGTATAAAACGGCCAGGGGACACTGAAGCTTTCTTT	CASSIKRPGDTEAFF
many	TRBJ1-4	TRBV5-4	NA	TGTGCCAGCAGCTTACCACAGCTTAATGAAAAACTGTTTTTT	CASSLPQLNEKLFF
once	TRBJ2-7	TRBV9	TRBD2	TGTGCCAGCAGCGTAGGCCCCTCCGGGACTAGCAGTCCCTACGAGCAGTACTTC	CASSVGPSGTSSPYEQYF
many	TRBJ1-5	TRBV7-8	NA	TGTGCCAGCAGCTTATTGGGCCAGGCCTACCATCAGCCCCAGCATTTT	CASSLLGQAYHQPQHF
many	TRBJ2-3	TRBV19	NA	TGTGCCAGTAGTATAGGGGGGTTTGACACAGATACGCAGTATTTT	CASSIGGFDTDTQYF
NA	TRBJ2-3	TRBV27	NA	TGTGCCAGCAGGGGGGGTAGCGGAGATACGCAGTATTTT	CASRGGSGDTQYF
many	TRBJ2-7	TRBV19	NA	TGTGCCAGTGGGTTCCTGGGGTCCTACGAGCAGTACTTC	CASGFLGSYEQYF
many	TRBJ1-1	TRBV10-3	NA	TGTGCCATCAGTGAGTCTCGGGCCGAGGGGACTGAAGCTTTCTTT	CAISESRAEGTEAFF
few	TRBJ1-3	TRBV12-3/TRBV12-4	TRBD1	TGTGCCAGCAGTTTCCGCCCCGGGACAGGGACCGGCACCTCTGGAAACACCATATATTTT	CASSFRPGTGTGTSGNTIYF
few	TRBJ1-6	TRBV25-1	NA	TGTGCCAGCAGAACCGGACAGCAACTCTCACCCCTCCACTTT	CASRTGQQLSPLHF
NA	TRBJ2-7	TRBV5-1	NA	TGCGCCAGCAGCTTGAGTAGTAGTCTCGACGAGCAGTACTTC	CASSLSSSLDEQYF